The 5 T cell receptor beta chains reported below all come from one sample, sequenced in a study of Ad26.COV2.S vaccination and SARS-CoV-2 variants. Clones were read by immunoSEQ multiplex PCR, and TCRdb kept only the in-frame ones, dropping some. The sample lists about 400,000 clones, approximately 90% occurring once. Treatment defined: around 19 received Ad26.COV2.S at low or high dose, single or two shots; roughly five received placebo; per-sample allocation not given. Sampling took place 63 days after the first vaccine or placebo injection. This specimen consisted of peripheral blood, obtained in a trial of Ad26.COV2.S vaccine versus placebo. All receptors come from a person between 18 and 60 years old who received the Ad26.COV2.S COVID-19 vaccine or a placebo.

The sample holds a few counts of this clone. The chain combines TRBV6-2 or TRBV6-3 with TRBJ2-5; D remains unclear. V lost 3 bases and J lost 5, with 7 bases in between. CDR1 and CDR2 from the germline V gene are MNHEY and SVGEGT. This CDR3 is 12 amino acids long. The CDR3 DNA sequence: TGTGCCAGCAGTTATTTGGTTGAGACCCAGTACTTC. Translating gives CASSYLVETQYF.

The chain joins TRBV6-1 to TRBJ1-2, with a tentative D call TRBD1 (5 bases). Deletions cut 0 bases from V and 6 bases from J, with 8 bases between. The CDR3 spans 13 residues. Looked up from germline, CDR1 is MNHNS and CDR2 is SASEGT. The CDR3 bases are TGTGCCAGCAGTGAAGCCCAGGGAAATGGCTACACCTTC. Protein sequence: CASSEAQGNGYTF.

Turning to this clone: This same CDR3 is encoded by further DNA sequences in the sample. The CDR3 nucleotides read TGTGCCAGCAGCCAAGACAGGGTTCGCACTGAAGCTTTCTTT. It codes for CASSQDRVRTEAFF. V is TRBV3-1 (or the pseudogene TRBV3-2) and J is TRBJ1-1; weak D call: TRBD1 (5 bases). V dropped 0 bases and J dropped 4 bases, with 9 bases sitting between them. The germline V gene encodes CDR1 LGHDT and CDR2 YNNKEL (reference sequence). This CDR3 has 14 amino acids.

The gene calls are TRBV19 and TRBJ1-1; D perhaps matches TRBD1 (5 bases). V gave up 7 bases and J gave up 5 bases, with 17 bases separating them. Per the germline V gene, CDR1 is LNHDA and CDR2 is SQIVND (reference sequence). This CDR3 is built from 14 residues. CDR3 nucleotide sequence: TGTGCCAGTAAGAATCGAGGGGTCGGTACTGAAGCTTTCTTT. Amino acids: CASKNRGVGTEAFF.

The chain carries TRBV12-5 and TRBJ2-1, with 10 bases fitting TRBD1. V lost 6 bases to trimming and J lost 8 bases; unmatched junction nucleotides: 10. The CDR3 covers 15 residues. Germline V gene data show CDR1 as LGHNT and CDR2 as FRNRAP. CDR3 sequence: CASGSGTGVSYEQFF. Here the CDR3 DNA reads TGTGCTAGTGGCTCCGGGACAGGGGTGAGCTATGAGCAGTTCTTC.